Below are 14 T cell receptor beta chains sequenced from a single sample in a study of blood T cell repertoires in COVID-19. Data came from immunoSEQ multiplex PCR; TCRdb stores just in-frame clones and leaves some out. The sample gives some 490,000 clones, 70% to 90% of which show up once; around 7.9% is in the top ten. The sample taken for sequencing was PBMCs or T cells enriched from blood (not recorded which). Receptor source: a woman aged 55-69 years who had recovered from COVID-19.

CDR3 in DNA: TGCGCCAGCAGCCAAGAGAACGCGAATGAGCAGTTCTTC. Encoded protein: CASSQENANEQFF. J is TRBJ2-1 and V is TRBV4-1, with D unclear. Germline lookup yields CDR1 MGHRA and CDR2 YSYEKL. V was shortened by 0 bases and J by 7 bases, with 7 bases between the two germline ends. The CDR3 sequence is 13 residues long.

The V call is TRBV7-2, the J call TRBJ2-1; possible D gene TRBD2, 5 bases. V shed 2 bases and J shed 1 base, with 15 bases lying between them. Germline V gene sequence: CDR1 SGHTA, CDR2 FQGNSA. This CDR3 contains 17 residues. This chain's CDR3 is CASSLFGGLLSYNEQFF. The CDR3, as DNA: TGTGCCAGCAGCTTATTCGGTGGACTCCTTTCCTACAATGAGCAGTTCTTC.

The chain couples TRBV5-1 to TRBJ2-3; TRBD1 might be the D (6 bases). Trimming left V 4 bases short and J 0 bases short, with 30 bases between. CDR3 length equals 21 residues. The germline CDR1 and CDR2 sequences are SGHRS and YFSETQ. CDR3 sequence: CASSPYYRAILSNTSTDTQYF. The CDR3 DNA is TGCGCCAGCAGCCCGTATTACAGGGCTATCCTTTCCAATACTAGCACAGATACGCAGTATTTT.

The chain employs TRBV2 and TRBJ2-2; D is undetermined. V gave up 6 bases and J gave up 0 bases, with 8 bases separating them. This CDR3 has 14 residues. Germline V lookup: CDR1 SNHLY, CDR2 FYNNEI. CDR3 DNA sequence: TGTGCCAGCAGCCCAAGAGCGAACACCGGGGAGCTGTTTTTT. Protein sequence: CASSPRANTGELFF.

The V gene is TRBV27, the J gene TRBJ1-2, with D unresolved. The germline CDR1 and CDR2 sequences are MNHEY and SMNVEV (reference sequence). The CDR3 totals 13 residues. V was clipped by 4 bases and J by 4 bases, with 10 bases between them. DNA of the CDR3: TGTGCCAGCAGTTCAAGGACTGGCTATGGCTACACCTTC. Translating it yields CASSSRTGYGYTF.

V gene TRBV5-6 combines with J gene TRBJ2-1; TRBD2 aligns across 13 bases. The V gene's germline CDR1 is SGHDT and CDR2 YYEEEE. With V trimmed by 3 bases and J by 9 bases, 6 bases remained unmatched. The CDR3 loop spans 15 amino acids. CDR3 nucleotides: TGTGCCAGCAGCTCACCTACTAGCGGGGGGGGTGAGCAGTTCTTC. Protein product: CASSSPTSGGGEQFF.

Worth noting for this clone: The germline gene is not matched at one end of the junction; a read error may be the cause. The chain joins TRBV9 to TRBJ2-7; TRBD2 might be the D (6 bases). Germline V gene lookup returns CDR1 SGDLS and CDR2 YYNGEE. The CDR3 spans 13 residues. CDR3 region: CASSVTPDYEQYF. CDR3 nucleotide sequence: TGTGCCAGCAGCGTAACCCCGGACTACGAACAGTACTTC.

The rearrangement joins TRBV6-5 to TRBJ1-1; D is undetermined. The CDR3 sequence is 15 residues long. Trimming left V 5 bases short and J 3 bases short, with 16 bases between. Looked up from germline, CDR1 is MNHEY and CDR2 is SVGAGI. The CDR3 region is CASSSTRVGDTEAFF. The CDR3 coding sequence is TGTGCCAGCAGTAGCACGCGGGTCGGGGACACTGAAGCTTTCTTT.

The rearrangement links TRBV4-1 to TRBJ2-1, with D uncertain. The CDR3 extends over 12 amino acids. From germline, CDR1 is MGHRA and CDR2 YSYEKL. The germline V and J ends were trimmed by 1 base and 12 bases, with 10 bases remaining between them. As DNA, the CDR3 is TGCGCCAGCAGCCAAGGTGTCGCGGTGCAGTTCTTC. It yields the protein CASSQGVAVQFF.

The chain is built from TRBV5-6 and TRBJ2-7, with D hard to call. Trimming removed 1 base at V and 6 bases at J, with 11 bases between. CDR1 and CDR2 from the germline V gene are SGHDT and YYEEEE. The CDR3 totals 13 residues. DNA for the CDR3: TGTGCCAGCAGCTTGTGCGTTATTTGCGAGCAGTACTTC. Protein: CASSLCVICEQYF.

The chain employs TRBV5-4 and TRBJ1-6; D is unresolved. Germline V gene sequence: CDR1 SGHNT, CDR2 YYREEE (reference sequence). There are 18 residues in the CDR3. Trimming stripped 2 bases from V and 14 bases from J, with 29 bases between. CDR3 bases: TGTGCCAGCAGCTTTGCCTATGTGGTTGTCGGGTCCCCCTCGGCCCTCCACTTT. Amino acids: CASSFAYVVVGSPSALHF.

The chain joins TRBV7-8 to TRBJ1-5, with D possibly TRBD1 on 6 matching bases. The CDR3 consists of 17 residues. Germline-derived CDR1 and CDR2 are SGHVS and FQNEAQ. V gave up 1 base and J gave up 6 bases, with 19 bases separating them. CDR3 region: CASSLVGVQGAFQPQHF. For the CDR3, the DNA is TGTGCCAGCAGCTTAGTGGGAGTACAGGGAGCGTTTCAGCCCCAGCATTTT. Together with reference TRBV7-8 and TRBJ1-5, the CDR3 gives the full variable domain: GAGVSQSPRYKVAKRGQDVALRCDPISGHVSLFWYQQALGQGPEFLTYFQNEAQLDKSGLPSDRFFAERPEGSVSTLKIQRTQQEDSAVYLCASSLVGVQGAFQPQHFGDGTRLSIL.

The rearrangement links TRBV7-9 to TRBJ1-2; maybe TRBD1 (6 bases). Trimming took 6 bases from V and 7 from J, leaving 24 bases between them. The CDR3 loop spans 16 amino acids. Germline lookup yields CDR1 SEHNR and CDR2 FQNEAQ (reference sequence). The CDR3 DNA reads TGTGCCAGCAGTCTTGGGGGTGCCAGGGGAGTAAGTGGCTACACCTTC. Amino acid sequence: CASSLGGARGVSGYTF.

This chain joins TRBV2 and TRBJ2-3, with TRBD1 identical over 12 bases. Unmatched junction bases numbered 5, after V lost 6 bases and J lost 4 bases. Germline CDR1 and CDR2: SNHLY and FYNNEI. The CDR3 is 15 residues long. The CDR3 here is CASSGDRGLADTQYF. The DNA for the CDR3 is TGTGCCAGCAGCGGGGACAGGGGGCTTGCAGATACGCAGTATTTT.